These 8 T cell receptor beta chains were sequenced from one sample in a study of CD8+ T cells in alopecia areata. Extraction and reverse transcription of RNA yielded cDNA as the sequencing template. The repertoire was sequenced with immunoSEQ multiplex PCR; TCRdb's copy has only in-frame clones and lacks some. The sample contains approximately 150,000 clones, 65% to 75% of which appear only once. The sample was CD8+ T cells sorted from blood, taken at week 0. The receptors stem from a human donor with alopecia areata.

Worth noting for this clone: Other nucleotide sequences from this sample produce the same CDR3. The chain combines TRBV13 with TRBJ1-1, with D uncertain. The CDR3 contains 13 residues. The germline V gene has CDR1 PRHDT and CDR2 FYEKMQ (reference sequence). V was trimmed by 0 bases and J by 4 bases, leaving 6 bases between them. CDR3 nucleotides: TGTGCCAGCAGCTTAGGACGGGGCACTGAAGCTTTCTTT. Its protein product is CASSLGRGTEAFF.

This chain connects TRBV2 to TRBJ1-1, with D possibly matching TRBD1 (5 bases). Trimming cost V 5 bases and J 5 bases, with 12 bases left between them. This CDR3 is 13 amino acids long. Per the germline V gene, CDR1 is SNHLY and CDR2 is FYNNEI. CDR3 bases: TGTGCCAGCAGTCGCGGGGGTTGGACTGAAGCTTTCTTT. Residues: CASSRGGWTEAFF.

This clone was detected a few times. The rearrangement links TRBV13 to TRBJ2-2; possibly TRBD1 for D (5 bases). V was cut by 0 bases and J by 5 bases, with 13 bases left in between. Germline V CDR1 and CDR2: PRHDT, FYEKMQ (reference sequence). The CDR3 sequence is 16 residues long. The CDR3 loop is CASSLGFVGLTGELFF. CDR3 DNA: TGTGCCAGCAGCTTAGGATTCGTGGGGCTTACCGGGGAGCTGTTTTTT. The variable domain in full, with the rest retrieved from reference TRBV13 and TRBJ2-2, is AAGVIQSPRHLIKEKRETATLKCYPIPRHDTVYWYQQGPGQDPQFLISFYEKMQSDKGSIPDRFSAQQFSDYHSELNMSSLELGDSALYFCASSLGFVGLTGELFFGEGSRLTVL.

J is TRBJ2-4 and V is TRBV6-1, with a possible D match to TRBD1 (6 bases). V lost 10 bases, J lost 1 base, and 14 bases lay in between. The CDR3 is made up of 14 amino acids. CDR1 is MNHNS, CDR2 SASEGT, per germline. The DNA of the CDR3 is TGTGCCACTCAGCAGGGGATTGCCAAAAACATTCAGTACTTC. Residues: CATQQGIAKNIQYF.

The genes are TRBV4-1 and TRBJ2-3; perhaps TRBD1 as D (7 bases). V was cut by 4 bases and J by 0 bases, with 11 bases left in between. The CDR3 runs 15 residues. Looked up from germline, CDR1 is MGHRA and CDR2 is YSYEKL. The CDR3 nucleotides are TGCGCCAGCAGCCGCGGGACAGTAAGCACAGATACGCAGTATTTT. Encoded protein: CASSRGTVSTDTQYF.

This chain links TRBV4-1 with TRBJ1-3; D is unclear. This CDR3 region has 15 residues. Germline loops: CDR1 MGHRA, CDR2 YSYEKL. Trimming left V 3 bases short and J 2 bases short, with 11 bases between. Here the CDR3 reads CASSHPLKTGNTIYF. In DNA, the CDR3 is TGCGCCAGCAGCCACCCTTTAAAAACTGGAAACACCATATATTTT.

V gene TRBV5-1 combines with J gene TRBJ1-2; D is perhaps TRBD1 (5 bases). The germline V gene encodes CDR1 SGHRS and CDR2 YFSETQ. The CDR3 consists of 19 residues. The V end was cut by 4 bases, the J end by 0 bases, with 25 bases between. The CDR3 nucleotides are TGCGCCAGCAGCCCCGGTCTGATACTCCAGGGACGGTCTAACTATGGCTACACCTTC. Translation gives CASSPGLILQGRSNYGYTF. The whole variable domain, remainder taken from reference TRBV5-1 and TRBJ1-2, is KAGVTQTPRYLIKTRGQQVTLSCSPISGHRSVSWYQQTPGQGLQFLFEYFSETQRNKGNFPGRFSGRQFSNSRSEMNVSTLELGDSALYLCASSPGLILQGRSNYGYTFGSGTRLTVV.

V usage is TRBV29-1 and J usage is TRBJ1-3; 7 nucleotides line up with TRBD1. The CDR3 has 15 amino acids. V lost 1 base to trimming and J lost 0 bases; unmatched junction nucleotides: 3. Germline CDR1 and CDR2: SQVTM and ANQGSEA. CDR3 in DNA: TGCAGCGTTGAAGGGACAGGCAACTCTGGAAACACCATATATTTT. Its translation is CSVEGTGNSGNTIYF.